The 13 T cell receptor beta chains listed next were all sequenced from one sample in a study of blood T cell repertoires in COVID-19. Sequencing used immunoSEQ multiplex PCR; TCRdb keeps in-frame clones, though not all of them. The sample contains about 160,000 clones, approximately 82% of which appear only once. Sequenced: peripheral blood. These receptors were obtained from a woman aged 40 to 50 with COVID-19, enrolled during active disease.

The V call is TRBV9, the J call TRBJ1-6; D uncertain. Per germline, CDR1 SGDLS and CDR2 YYNGEE. The CDR3 runs to 16 residues. Between the trimmed V and J ends, which lost 0 bases and 6 bases, there was a span of 13 bases. The CDR3 protein is CASSVGWEPLNSPLHF. The CDR3 DNA is TGTGCCAGCAGCGTAGGGTGGGAGCCCCTTAATTCACCCCTCCACTTT.

The gene calls are TRBV30 and TRBJ1-5; 8 bases are shared with TRBD1. The germline V gene encodes CDR1 GTSNPN and CDR2 SVGIG (reference sequence). V gave up 4 bases and J gave up 7 bases; unmatched junction bases: 12. The CDR3 spans 15 residues. In DNA form, the CDR3 reads TGTGCCTGGACCCCAGGACAGGGCCGGGACCAGCCCCAGCATTTT. It codes for CAWTPGQGRDQPQHF.

This rearrangement joins TRBV11-3 to TRBJ1-2; D remains ambiguous. Germline CDR1 SGHNT, CDR2 YENEEA. V dropped 1 base and J dropped 11 bases, with 20 bases sitting between them. The CDR3 contains 15 residues. Here the CDR3 reads CASSLVGASVCSYTF. Written as DNA, the CDR3 is TGTGCCAGCAGCTTAGTGGGAGCCTCAGTATGCTCGTACACCTTC.

The rearrangement links TRBV5-8 to TRBJ1-1; possibly TRBD1 for D (5 bases). The CDR3 runs to 12 residues. The ends were cut back, 4 bases at V and 6 bases at J, with 10 bases in the middle. The germline V gene has CDR1 SGHTS and CDR2 YDEGEE. The CDR3 sequence: CASSGQGAEAFF. Written as DNA, the CDR3 is TGTGCCAGCAGCGGGCAGGGTGCTGAAGCTTTCTTT.

The chain has TRBV4-1 and TRBJ1-2; no clear D. Germline values: CDR1 MGHRA, CDR2 YSYEKL. The CDR3 loop spans 16 amino acids. Trimming stripped 1 base from V and 1 base from J, with 13 bases between. The CDR3 is CASSQVGSGDNYGYTF. DNA of the CDR3: TGCGCCAGCAGCCAAGTCGGAAGCGGGGATAACTATGGCTACACCTTC.

This chain uses TRBV7-2 with TRBJ1-6; D is undetermined. CDR1 is SGHTA, CDR2 FQGNSA, per germline. Trimming cost V 0 bases and J 7 bases, with 13 bases left between them. The CDR3 totals 16 residues. The CDR3 DNA is TGTGCCAGCAGCTTAGCGGGCCTCGGGAGGAATTCACCCCTCCACTTT. This sequence encodes CASSLAGLGRNSPLHF.

The chain uses TRBV28 and TRBJ2-7; 9 bases line up with TRBD1. Germline V gives CDR1 MDHEN, CDR2 SYDVKM. J was trimmed by 2 bases and V by 4 bases; bases with no gene match: 6. This CDR3 has 15 residues. The CDR3 loop reads CASSSVGQGTYEQYF. For the CDR3, the DNA is TGTGCCAGCAGTTCCGTGGGACAGGGCACCTACGAGCAGTACTTC. The whole variable domain, filled in from reference TRBV28 and TRBJ2-7, reads DVKVTQSSRYLVKRTGEKVFLECVQDMDHENMFWYRQDPGLGLRLIYFSYDVKMKEKGDIPEGYSVSREKKERFSLILESASTNQTSMYLCASSSVGQGTYEQYFGPGTRLTVT.

The chain uses TRBV6-2 or TRBV6-3 and TRBJ2-2; TRBD1 matches 8 bases. The CDR3 loop spans 16 amino acids. Germline V gives CDR1 MNHEY, CDR2 SVGEGT. Germline trimming cut 4 bases from V and 4 bases from J; bases unmatched to any gene: 8. The CDR3 here is CASSFGTGAPTGELFF. In DNA form, the CDR3 reads TGTGCCAGCAGTTTTGGGACAGGAGCCCCCACCGGGGAGCTGTTTTTT.

The chain employs TRBV19 and TRBJ2-2; D is possibly TRBD2 (5 bases). The CDR3 contains 16 residues. Germline-derived CDR1 and CDR2 are LNHDA and SQIVND (reference sequence). V was trimmed by 4 bases and J by 3 bases, leaving 15 bases between them. DNA for the CDR3: TGTGCCAGTAGTACCGACGGGGTTGGGTACACCGGGGAGCTGTTTTTT. It specifies CASSTDGVGYTGELFF.

This clone was detected only a few times. V is TRBV5-4 and J is TRBJ1-2; TRBD1 is a possible D gene (5 bases). The CDR3 spans 14 residues. Germline values: CDR1 SGHNT, CDR2 YYREEE (reference sequence). Trimming took 2 bases from V and 1 from J, leaving 9 bases between them. The CDR3 DNA reads as TGTGCCAGCAGCTTCCGGAGGGGTAACTATGGCTACACCTTC. It specifies CASSFRRGNYGYTF.

Comments on this clone: Additional DNA sequences in this sample encode the identical CDR3. The chain has TRBV5-1 and TRBJ2-3; D remains ambiguous. CDR1 is SGHRS and CDR2 is YFSETQ in the germline V gene. The CDR3 runs to 12 residues. The V gene lost 4 bases and the J gene lost 3 bases, with 6 bases spanning the gap. The CDR3 loop reads CASSINTDTQYF. The DNA of the CDR3 is TGCGCCAGCAGCATAAATACAGATACGCAGTATTTT.

V usage is TRBV30 and J usage is TRBJ2-7, with D possibly matching TRBD2 (6 bases). Germline V CDR1 and CDR2: GTSNPN, SVGIG (reference sequence). CDR3 length: 16 residues. The germline V and J ends were trimmed by 2 bases and 3 bases, with 20 bases remaining between them. The CDR3 bases are TGTGCCTGGAGTAAGAGGATGGGCGGGATGATCTACGAGCAGTACTTC. Translation gives CAWSKRMGGMIYEQYF. The full variable domain, in which reference TRBV30 and TRBJ2-7 provide the parts outside the CDR3, is SQTIHQWPATLVQPVGSPLSLECTVEGTSNPNLYWYRQAAGRGLQLLFYSVGIGQISSEVPQNLSASRPQDRQFILSSKKLLLSDSGFYLCAWSKRMGGMIYEQYFGPGTRLTVT.

This clone is a singleton in its sample. V usage is TRBV6-6 and J usage is TRBJ2-4, with D possibly matching TRBD2 (5 bases). The CDR3 sequence is 15 residues long. Trimming took 5 bases from V and 1 from J, leaving 12 bases between them. Per germline, CDR1 MNHNY and CDR2 SVGAGI (reference sequence). Written as DNA, the CDR3 is TGTGCCAGCAGTACCGGGGTGGTTGCCAAAAACATTCAGTACTTC. It yields the protein CASSTGVVAKNIQYF.